This TCR beta chain was captured in a study of radiotherapy plus CTLA-4 blockade in lung cancer. The wider study: Disease control was achieved by 31% of patients, and objective responses by 15% to 20%.

Of note for this clone: Antigen: not known.

Germline CDR1 and CDR2: MDHEN and SYDVKM. This CDR3 has 15 amino acids. The ends were cut back, 2 bases at V and 7 bases at J, with 17 bases in the middle. The study's findings and limits: Response was reportedly best predicted by early blood T cell clone dynamics, with interferon-beta. Tumor-derived TCR clones expanded in blood after radiotherapy plus ipilimumab.

With ipilimumab providing CTLA-4 blockade, focal radiation was administered to patients who had chemo-refractory metastatic non-small-cell lung cancer. The method was immunoSEQ multiplex PCR; TCRdb's version includes in-frame clones alone and lacks a portion of them. The top ten clones hold approximately 16% of a sample with about 70,000 clones, around 77% of them seen once. The sequencing used peripheral blood, collected from a patient treated with radiotherapy plus ipilimumab. This chain joins TRBV28 and TRBJ1-2; D unresolved. The clonotype originates from a human donor with non-small cell lung cancer whose response to radiotherapy plus ipilimumab could not be evaluated. Some clones in this sample may be carry-over from other donors' samples. CDR3 sequence (DNA): TGTGCCAGCAGTTTACCTCAGTTATATCTAGGTGGCTACACCTTC. Translating it yields CASSLPQLYLGGYTF.